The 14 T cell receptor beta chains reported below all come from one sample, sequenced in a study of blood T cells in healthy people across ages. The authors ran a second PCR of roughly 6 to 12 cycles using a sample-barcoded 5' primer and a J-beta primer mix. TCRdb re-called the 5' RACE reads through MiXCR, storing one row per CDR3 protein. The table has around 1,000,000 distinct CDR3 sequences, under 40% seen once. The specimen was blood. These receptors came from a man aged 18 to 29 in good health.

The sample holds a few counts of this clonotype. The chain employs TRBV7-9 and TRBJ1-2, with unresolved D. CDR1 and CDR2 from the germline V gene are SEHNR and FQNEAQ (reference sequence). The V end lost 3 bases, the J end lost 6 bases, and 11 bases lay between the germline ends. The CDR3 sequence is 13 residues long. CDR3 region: CASSLPQNDGYTF. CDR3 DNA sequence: TGTGCCAGCAGCTTGCCCCAGAACGATGGCTACACCTTC.

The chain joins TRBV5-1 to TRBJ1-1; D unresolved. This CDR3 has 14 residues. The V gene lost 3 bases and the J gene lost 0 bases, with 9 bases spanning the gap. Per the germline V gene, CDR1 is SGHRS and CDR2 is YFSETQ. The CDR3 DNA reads TGCGCCAGCAGCTCCCAGTTTATGAACACTGAAGCTTTCTTT. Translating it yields CASSSQFMNTEAFF.

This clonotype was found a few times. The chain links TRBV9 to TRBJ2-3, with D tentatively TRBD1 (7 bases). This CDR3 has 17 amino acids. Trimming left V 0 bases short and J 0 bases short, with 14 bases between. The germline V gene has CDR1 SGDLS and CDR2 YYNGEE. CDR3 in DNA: TGTGCCAGCAGCGTAGAAGGAGGGGGCACAAGCACAGATACGCAGTATTTT. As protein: CASSVEGGGTSTDTQYF.

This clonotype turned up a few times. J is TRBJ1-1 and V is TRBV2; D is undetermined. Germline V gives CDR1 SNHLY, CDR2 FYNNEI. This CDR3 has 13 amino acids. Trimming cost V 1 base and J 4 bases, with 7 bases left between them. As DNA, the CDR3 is TGTGCCAGCAGTGAAGGGCGTCGCACTGAAGCTTTCTTT. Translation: CASSEGRRTEAFF.

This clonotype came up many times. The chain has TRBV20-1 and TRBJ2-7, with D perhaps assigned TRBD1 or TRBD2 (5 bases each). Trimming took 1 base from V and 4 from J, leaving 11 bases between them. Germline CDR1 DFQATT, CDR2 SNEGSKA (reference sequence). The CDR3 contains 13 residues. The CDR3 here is CSARGGDWYEQYF. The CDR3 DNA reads TGCAGTGCTAGAGGAGGGGATTGGTACGAGCAGTACTTC.

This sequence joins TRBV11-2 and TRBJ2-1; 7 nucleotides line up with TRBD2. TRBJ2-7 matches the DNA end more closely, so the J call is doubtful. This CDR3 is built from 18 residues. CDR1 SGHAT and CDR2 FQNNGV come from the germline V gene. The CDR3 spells CASSVRDYFSSSYNEQYF. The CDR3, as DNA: TGTGCCAGCAGCGTCCGGGACTATTTCTCGAGCTCCTACAATGAGCAGTACTTC.

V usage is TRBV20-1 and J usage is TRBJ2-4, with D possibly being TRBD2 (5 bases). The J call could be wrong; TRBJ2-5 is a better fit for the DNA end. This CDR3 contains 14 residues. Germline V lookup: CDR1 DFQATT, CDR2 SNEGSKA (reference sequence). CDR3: CSARDRLREETQYF. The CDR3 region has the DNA TGCAGTGCTAGAGATCGGTTGCGGGAAGAGACCCAGTACTTC.

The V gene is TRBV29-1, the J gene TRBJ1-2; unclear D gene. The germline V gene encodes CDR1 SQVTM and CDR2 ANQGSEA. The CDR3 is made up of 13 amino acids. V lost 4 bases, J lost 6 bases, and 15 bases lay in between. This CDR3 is CSVANSLNNGYTF. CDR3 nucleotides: TGCAGCGTTGCGAACAGCTTAAACAATGGCTACACCTTC.

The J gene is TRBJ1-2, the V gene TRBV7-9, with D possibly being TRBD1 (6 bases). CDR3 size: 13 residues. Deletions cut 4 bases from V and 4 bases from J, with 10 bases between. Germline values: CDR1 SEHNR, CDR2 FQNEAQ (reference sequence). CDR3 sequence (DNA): TGTGCCAGCAGCTCCGACAGGTTCTATGGCTACACCTTC. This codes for CASSSDRFYGYTF.

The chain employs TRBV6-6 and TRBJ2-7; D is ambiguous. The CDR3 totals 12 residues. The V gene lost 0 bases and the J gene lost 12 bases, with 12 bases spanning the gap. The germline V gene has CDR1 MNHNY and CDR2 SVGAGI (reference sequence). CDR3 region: CASSYSKETRYF. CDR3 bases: TGTGCCAGCAGTTACTCAAAAGAGACCCGGTACTTC.

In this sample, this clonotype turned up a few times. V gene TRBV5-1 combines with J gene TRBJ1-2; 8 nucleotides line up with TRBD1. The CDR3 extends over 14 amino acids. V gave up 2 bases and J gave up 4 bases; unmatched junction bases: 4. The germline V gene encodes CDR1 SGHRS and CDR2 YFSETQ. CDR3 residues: CASSFGQGTYGYTF. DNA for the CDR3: TGCGCCAGCAGCTTTGGACAGGGAACCTATGGCTACACCTTC.

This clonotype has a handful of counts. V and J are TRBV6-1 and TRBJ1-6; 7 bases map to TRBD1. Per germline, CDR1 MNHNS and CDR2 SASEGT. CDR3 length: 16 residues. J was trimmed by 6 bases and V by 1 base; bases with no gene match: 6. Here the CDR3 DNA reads TGTGCCAGCAGTGAAGTCCCGGACAGGAGTAATTCACCCCTCCACTTT. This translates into CASSEVPDRSNSPLHF.

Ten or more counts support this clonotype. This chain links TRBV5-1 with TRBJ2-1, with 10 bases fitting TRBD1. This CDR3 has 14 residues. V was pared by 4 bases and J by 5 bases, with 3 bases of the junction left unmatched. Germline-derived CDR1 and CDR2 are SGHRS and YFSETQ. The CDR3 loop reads CASSRDRGDNEQFF. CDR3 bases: TGCGCCAGCAGCAGGGACAGGGGAGACAATGAGCAGTTCTTC.

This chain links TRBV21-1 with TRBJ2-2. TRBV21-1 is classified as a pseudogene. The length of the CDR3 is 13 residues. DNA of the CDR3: TGTGCCAGCAGCACCCAGAACACCGGGGAGCTGTTTTTT. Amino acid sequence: CASSTQNTGELFF.